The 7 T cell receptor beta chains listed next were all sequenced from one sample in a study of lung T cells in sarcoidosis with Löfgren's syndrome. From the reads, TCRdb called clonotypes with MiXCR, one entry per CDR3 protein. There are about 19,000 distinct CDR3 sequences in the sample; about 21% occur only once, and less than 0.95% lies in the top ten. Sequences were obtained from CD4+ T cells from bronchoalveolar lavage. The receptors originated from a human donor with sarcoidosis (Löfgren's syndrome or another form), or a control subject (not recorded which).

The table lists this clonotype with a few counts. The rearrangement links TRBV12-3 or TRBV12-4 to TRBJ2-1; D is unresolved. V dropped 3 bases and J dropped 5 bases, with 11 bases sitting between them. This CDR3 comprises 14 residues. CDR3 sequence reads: CASSLVRVDNEQFF. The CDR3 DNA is TGTGCCAGCAGTTTGGTGCGTGTGGACAATGAGCAGTTCTTC.

The CDR3 sequence is CASSPAGVNGYTF. The CDR3 DNA is TGTGCCAGCAGCCCCGCAGGGGTCAATGGCTACACCTTC. This sequence joins TRBV12-3 or TRBV12-4 and TRBJ1-2; TRBD1 might be the D (6 bases). The CDR3 is 13 amino acids. Trimming cost V 6 bases and J 6 bases, with 14 bases left between them.

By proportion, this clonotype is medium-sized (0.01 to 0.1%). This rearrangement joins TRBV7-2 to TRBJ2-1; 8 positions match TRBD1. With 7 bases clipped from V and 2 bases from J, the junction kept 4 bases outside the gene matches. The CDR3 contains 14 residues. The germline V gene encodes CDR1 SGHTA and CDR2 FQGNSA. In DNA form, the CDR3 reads TGTGCCAGCAAAGGGACAGGACCCTACAATGAGCAGTTCTTC. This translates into CASKGTGPYNEQFF.

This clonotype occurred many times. The CDR3 DNA reads TGTGCCAGCAGCCCACAGGGGGCGCTTGGCTACACCTTC. It specifies CASSPQGALGYTF. This chain joins TRBV7-2 and TRBJ1-2; 9 nucleotides agree with TRBD1. The CDR3 contains 13 residues. V trimming: 5 bases; J trimming: 7 bases; junction bases outside the gene matches: 5. Germline V lookup: CDR1 SGHTA, CDR2 FQGNSA. Filled out from reference TRBV7-2 and TRBJ1-2, the complete variable domain reads GAGVSQSPSNKVTEKGKDVELRCDPISGHTALYWYRQSLGQGLEFLIYFQGNSAPDKSGLPSDRFSAERTGGSVSTLTIQRTQQEDSAVYLCASSPQGALGYTFGSGTRLTVV.

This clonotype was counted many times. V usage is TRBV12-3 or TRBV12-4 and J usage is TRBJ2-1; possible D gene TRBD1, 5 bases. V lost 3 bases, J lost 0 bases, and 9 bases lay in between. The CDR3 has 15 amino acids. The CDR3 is CASSFGADSYNEQFF. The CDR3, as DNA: TGTGCCAGCAGTTTTGGGGCTGACTCCTACAATGAGCAGTTCTTC.

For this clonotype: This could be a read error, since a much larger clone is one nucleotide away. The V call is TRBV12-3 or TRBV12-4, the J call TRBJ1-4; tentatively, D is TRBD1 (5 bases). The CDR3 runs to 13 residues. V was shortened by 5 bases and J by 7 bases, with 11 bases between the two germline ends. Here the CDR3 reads CASSAGGSEKLFF. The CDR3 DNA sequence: TGTGCCAGCAGTGCCGGGGGGAGTGAAAAACTGTTTTTT.

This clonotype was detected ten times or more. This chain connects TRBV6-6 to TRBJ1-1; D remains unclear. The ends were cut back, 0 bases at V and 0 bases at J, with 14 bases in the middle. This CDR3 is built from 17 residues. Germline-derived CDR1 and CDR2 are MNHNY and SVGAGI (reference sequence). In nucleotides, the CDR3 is TGTGCCAGCAGTTACTCCGCGCGTAATAGCATGAACACTGAAGCTTTCTTT. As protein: CASSYSARNSMNTEAFF.